A single sample is the source of the 15 T cell receptor beta chains below, sequenced in a study of control samples from healthy donors and cancer patients. Sequencing was performed with immunoSEQ multiplex PCR; in TCRdb, only in-frame clones are kept and a portion is missing. This table holds approximately 65,000 clones, roughly 90% found once. The specimen was PBMCs. These receptors all come from a man aged 60-69 years with lung cancer.

V and J are TRBV27 and TRBJ1-6; no reliable D call. The germline V gene has CDR1 MNHEY and CDR2 SMNVEV (reference sequence). Trimming shortened V by 0 bases and J by 7 bases, and 7 bases separated the two germline ends. CDR3 length: 14 amino acids. This CDR3 is CASSLSWGNSPLHF. CDR3 coding DNA: TGTGCCAGCAGTTTATCGTGGGGAAATTCACCCCTCCACTTT.

V gene TRBV3-1 (or the pseudogene TRBV3-2) combines with J gene TRBJ1-4; D remains ambiguous. V was shortened by 3 bases and J by 5 bases, with 16 bases between the two germline ends. The CDR3 loop spans 16 amino acids. From germline, CDR1 is LGHDT and CDR2 YNNKEL (reference sequence). As DNA, the CDR3 is TGTGCCAGCAGCCACCGGACGGTCTCTCTCAATGAAAAACTGTTTTTT. This encodes CASSHRTVSLNEKLFF.

The V and J genes are TRBV7-3 and TRBJ2-5, with D possibly being TRBD2 (5 bases). Trimming shortened V by 5 bases and J by 3 bases, and 10 bases separated the two germline ends. Germline lookup yields CDR1 SGHTA and CDR2 FQGTGA. This CDR3 comprises 13 residues. CDR3 nucleotide sequence: TGTGCCAGCAGCGCGGAGGTAGAAGAGACCCAGTACTTC. Encoded protein: CASSAEVEETQYF.

The chain uses TRBV3-1 (or the pseudogene TRBV3-2) and TRBJ1-1; D gene unclear. Germline values: CDR1 LGHDT, CDR2 YNNKEL (reference sequence). Trimming took off 3 bases at V and 0 bases at J, with 14 bases between the two ends. The CDR3 has 16 amino acids. The CDR3 DNA follows: TGTGCCAGCAGCCAGGCGGGTGCGGGATTGAACACTGAAGCTTTCTTT. As protein: CASSQAGAGLNTEAFF.

This clone has more than one count but fewer than ten. This chain links TRBV12-5 with TRBJ1-4, with D uncertain. The germline V and J ends were trimmed by 0 bases and 0 bases, with 17 bases remaining between them. Germline V gene data show CDR1 as LGHNT and CDR2 as FRNRAP. The CDR3 extends over 19 amino acids. CDR3 sequence reads: CASGLVRDGTLATNEKLFF. CDR3 in DNA: TGTGCTAGTGGTTTGGTGCGAGACGGTACACTGGCAACTAATGAAAAACTGTTTTTT.

This chain connects TRBV5-1 to TRBJ2-3; D remains unclear. This CDR3 contains 17 residues. Trimming took off 0 bases at V and 0 bases at J, with 14 bases between the two ends. Germline CDR1 SGHRS, CDR2 YFSETQ. The CDR3: CASSLGSPTHSTDTQYF. The CDR3 region has the DNA TGCGCCAGCAGCTTGGGGTCTCCTACTCATAGCACAGATACGCAGTATTTT.

The chain has TRBV24-1 and TRBJ2-2, with 7 nucleotides matching TRBD1. CDR1 is KGHDR, CDR2 SFDVKD, per germline. V lost 4 bases, J lost 2 bases, and 6 bases stayed unmatched. CDR3 size: 16 residues. CDR3 protein: CATSETGTANTGELFF. CDR3 DNA sequence: TGTGCCACCAGTGAGACAGGGACGGCAAACACCGGGGAGCTGTTTTTT.

This sequence joins TRBV7-2 and TRBJ2-3, with D possibly being TRBD2 (7 bases). There are 15 residues in the CDR3. V was trimmed by 3 bases and J by 4 bases, leaving 14 bases between them. Germline lookup yields CDR1 SGHTA and CDR2 FQGNSA. CDR3 amino acids: CASSLGGRGSDTQYF. The CDR3, as DNA: TGTGCCAGCAGCTTGGGGGGGCGCGGGTCAGATACGCAGTATTTT.

This clone was seen once. In nucleotides, the CDR3 is TGTGCCAGCAGCTCACGACTAGCGGGGGAGCAAGAGACCCAGTACTTC. The encoded protein is CASSSRLAGEQETQYF. This chain joins TRBV7-3 and TRBJ2-5; 12 bases match TRBD2. CDR3 length: 16 amino acids. Germline trimming cut 4 bases from V and 2 bases from J; bases unmatched to any gene: 5. Germline CDR1 and CDR2: SGHTA and FQGTGA.

The sample holds a few counts of this clone. The chain uses TRBV7-9 and TRBJ1-5, with D possibly being TRBD1 (5 bases). The CDR3 has 12 amino acids. The V and J ends lost 1 base and 11 bases respectively, with 9 bases between them. CDR1 SEHNR and CDR2 FQNEAQ come from the germline V gene (reference sequence). CDR3 loop: CASSLGQGAQHF. CDR3 in DNA: TGTGCCAGCAGCTTAGGCCAGGGAGCCCAGCATTTT. The entire variable domain, with the rest obtained from reference TRBV7-9 and TRBJ1-5, is as follows: DTGVSQNPRHKITKRGQNVTFRCDPISEHNRLYWYRQTLGQGPEFLTYFQNEAQLEKSRLLSDRFSAERPKGSFSTLEIQRTEQGDSAMYLCASSLGQGAQHFGDGTRLSIL.

This chain connects TRBV19 to TRBJ2-3; D may be TRBD2 (6 bases). This CDR3 is 14 amino acids long. V was shortened by 3 bases and J by 5 bases, with 12 bases between the two germline ends. Looked up from germline, CDR1 is LNHDA and CDR2 is SQIVND (reference sequence). The CDR3 is CASSMGRGGDTQYF. CDR3 nucleotide sequence: TGTGCCAGTAGTATGGGCCGGGGAGGAGATACGCAGTATTTT.

V and J are TRBV5-1 and TRBJ1-1; D possibly corresponds to TRBD1 (5 bases). This CDR3 is 16 amino acids long. Germline values: CDR1 SGHRS, CDR2 YFSETQ. The germline V and J ends were trimmed by 0 bases and 0 bases, with 12 bases remaining between them. The CDR3 sequence is CASSLGQSSMNTEAFF. DNA of the CDR3: TGCGCCAGCAGCTTGGGACAGTCAAGCATGAACACTGAAGCTTTCTTT.

V and J are TRBV5-6 and TRBJ1-5; no clear D. This CDR3 spans 15 amino acids. Trimming took off 3 bases at V and 5 bases at J, with 15 bases between the two ends. Germline V gene lookup returns CDR1 SGHDT and CDR2 YYEEEE. CDR3 sequence reads: CASSSEREFDQPQHF. Written as DNA, the CDR3 is TGTGCCAGCAGCTCGGAGCGGGAATTTGATCAGCCCCAGCATTTT.

This chain links TRBV3-1 (or the pseudogene TRBV3-2) with TRBJ1-4, with 9 nucleotides matching TRBD1. The CDR3 has 12 residues. The V gene end was trimmed by 5 bases and the J gene end by 8 bases; junction bases not matched to a gene: 0. CDR1 LGHDT and CDR2 YNNKEL come from the germline V gene (reference sequence). Here the CDR3 reads CASSTGGEKLFF. CDR3 coding DNA: TGTGCCAGCAGCACAGGGGGCGAAAAACTGTTTTTT.

The chain has TRBV12-5 and TRBJ2-1, with D perhaps being TRBD1 or TRBD2 (5 bases each). The CDR3 loop spans 18 amino acids. V was pared by 5 bases and J by 3 bases, with 23 bases between. Germline lookup yields CDR1 LGHNT and CDR2 FRNRAP. CDR3 bases: TGTGCTAGTGGTGTTAACCGGGACGGTGAGGTGTTCTACAATGAGCAGTTCTTC. Amino acid sequence: CASGVNRDGEVFYNEQFF.